This T cell receptor beta chain comes out of a study of blood T cell repertoires in COVID-19. About the research overall: PBMCs, B-cell-depleted T cells, or T cells provided the cDNA or gDNA that made up the material.

Clones were sequenced by immunoSEQ multiplex PCR, and TCRdb holds only the in-frame ones, with some missing. Among approximately 90,000 clones listed, more than 65% were seen once. In Seattle, patients joined the study during active infection and were tracked longitudinally. Germline V gives CDR1 MNHEY, CDR2 SVGAGI. The CDR3 totals 13 residues. Trimming cost V 5 bases and J 4 bases, with 11 bases left between them. The sample taken for sequencing was peripheral blood. This clonotype was sampled from a man aged 65-85 years with COVID-19, enrolled during active disease. This chain links TRBV6-5 with TRBJ1-2, with D possibly TRBD1 on 5 matching bases. The CDR3 protein is CASSPGDGYGYTF. The CDR3 nucleotides read TGTGCCAGCAGTCCGGGGGATGGCTATGGCTACACCTTC.